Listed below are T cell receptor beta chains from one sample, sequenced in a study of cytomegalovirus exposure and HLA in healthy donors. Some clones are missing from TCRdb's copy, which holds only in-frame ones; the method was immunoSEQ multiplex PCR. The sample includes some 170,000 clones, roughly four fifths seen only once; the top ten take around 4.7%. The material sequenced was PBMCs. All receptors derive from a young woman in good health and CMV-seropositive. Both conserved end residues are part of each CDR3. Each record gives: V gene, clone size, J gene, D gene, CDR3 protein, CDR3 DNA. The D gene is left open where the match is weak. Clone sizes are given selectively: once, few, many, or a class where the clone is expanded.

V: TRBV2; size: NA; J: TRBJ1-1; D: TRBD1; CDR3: CASSEWDRGNTEAFF; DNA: TGTGCCAGCAGTGAGTGGGACAGGGGCAACACTGAAGCTTTCTTT
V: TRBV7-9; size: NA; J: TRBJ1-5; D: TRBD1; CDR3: CASSLQGAQPQHF; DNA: TGTGCCAGCAGCTTACAGGGGGCACAGCCCCAGCATTTT
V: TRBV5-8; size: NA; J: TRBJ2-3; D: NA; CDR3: CASSLLEGSDTQYF; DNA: TGTGCCAGCAGCTTGTTAGAGGGATCAGATACGCAGTATTTT
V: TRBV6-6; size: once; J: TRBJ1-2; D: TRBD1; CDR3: CASRGGGEGYTF; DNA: TGTGCCAGCAGAGGAGGGGGCGAGGGCTACACCTTC
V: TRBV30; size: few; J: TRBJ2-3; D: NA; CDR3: CAWSLNEGDTQYF; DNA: TGTGCCTGGAGCCTGAATGAGGGAGATACGCAGTATTTT
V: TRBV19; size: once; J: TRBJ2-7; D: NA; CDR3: CASSIGAGPYEQYF; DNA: TGTGCCAGTAGTATAGGGGCGGGACCCTACGAGCAGTACTTC
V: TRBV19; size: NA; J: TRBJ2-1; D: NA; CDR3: CASSITGVSRNEQFF; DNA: TGTGCCAGTAGTATCACCGGGGTTAGCCGGAATGAGCAGTTCTTC
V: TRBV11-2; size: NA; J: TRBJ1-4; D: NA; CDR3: CASSPRLPTNEKLFF; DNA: TGTGCCAGCAGCCCTAGGTTGCCAACTAATGAAAAACTGTTTTTT
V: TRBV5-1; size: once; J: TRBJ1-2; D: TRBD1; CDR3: CASSLVAGGHGYTF; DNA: TGCGCCAGCAGCTTGGTGGCAGGGGGCCATGGCTACACCTTC
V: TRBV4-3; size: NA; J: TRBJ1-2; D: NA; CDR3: CASSQEGRDIDGYTF; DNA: TGCGCCAGCAGCCAAGAGGGACGGGACATCGACGGCTACACCTTC
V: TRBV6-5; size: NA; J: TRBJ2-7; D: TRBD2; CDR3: CASSYIGSGGVQQYF; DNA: TGTGCCAGCAGTTACATAGGTAGCGGGGGGGTGCAGCAGTACTTC
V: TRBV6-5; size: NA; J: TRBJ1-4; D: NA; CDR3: CAAGLREKLFF; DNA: TGTGCCGCAGGACTTCGCGAAAAACTGTTTTTT
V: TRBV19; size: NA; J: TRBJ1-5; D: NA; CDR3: CASSPRGPARSEGQPQHF; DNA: TGTGCCAGTAGTCCCCGTGGTCCCGCCAGGTCGGAAGGTCAGCCCCAGCATTTT
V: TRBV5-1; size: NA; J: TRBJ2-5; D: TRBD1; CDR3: CASRPGGQGSVETQYF; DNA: TGCGCCAGCAGGCCGGGTGGACAGGGAAGTGTAGAGACCCAGTACTTC
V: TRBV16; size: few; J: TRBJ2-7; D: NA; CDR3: CASSHAGGAPQGYEQYF; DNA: TGTGCCAGCAGCCACGCTGGAGGGGCGCCGCAGGGCTACGAGCAGTACTTC
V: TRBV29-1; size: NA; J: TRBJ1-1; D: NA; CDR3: CSVDRGTNTEAFF; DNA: TGCAGCGTTGATCGCGGAACGAACACTGAAGCTTTCTTT
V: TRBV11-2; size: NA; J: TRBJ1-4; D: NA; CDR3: CASSLLGGREKLFF; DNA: TGTGCCAGCAGCTTATTGGGGGGAAGAGAAAAACTGTTTTTT
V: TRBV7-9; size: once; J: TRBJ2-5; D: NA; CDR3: CASSNTVGSQYF; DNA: TGTGCCAGCAGCAATACCGTGGGCAGTCAGTACTTC